Listed here are 13 T cell receptor beta chains from one sample, sequenced in a study of shared clonotypes between healthy human individuals. Selected positively for CCR7 and CD45RO-negative, naive CD8 cells excluded terminally differentiated effector memory CD45RA+ cells. The assay was immunoSEQ multiplex PCR, and TCRdb's table has in-frame clones only and misses some. Altogether around 620,000 clones are present, about 95% being singletons, with the ten largest covering approximately 0.12%. Sequencing input: naive CD8+ T cells sorted from blood. Receptors were obtained from a young woman in good health.

The chain recombines TRBV12-2 with TRBJ2-7; the table's TRBD2 call for D was not verified on the DNA. TRBV12-2 is described as a pseudogene. This CDR3 region has 19 residues. This chain's CDR3 is CASPCPPNRTRTSWVEQYF. Written as DNA, the CDR3 is TGTGCAAGTCCTTGCCCACCCAACAGAACGAGGACTAGTTGGGTCGAGCAGTACTTC.

The rearrangement links TRBV27 to TRBJ1-1; D call uncertain. V gave up 3 bases and J gave up 2 bases, with 7 bases separating them. Germline V gives CDR1 MNHEY, CDR2 SMNVEV (reference sequence). This CDR3 is 13 amino acids long. In DNA, the CDR3 is TGTGCCAGCAGTTTCAACGGAAACACTGAAGCTTTCTTT. It yields the protein CASSFNGNTEAFF.

Turning to this clone: The sample carries other DNA sequences with the same CDR3. V gene TRBV7-9 combines with J gene TRBJ2-7; tentatively, D is TRBD1 (5 bases). Trimming left V 8 bases short and J 3 bases short, with 8 bases between. CDR1 and CDR2 from the germline V gene are SEHNR and FQNEAQ (reference sequence). The CDR3 is 11 residues long. This CDR3 is CASGQGYEQYF. The CDR3 bases are TGTGCCAGCGGGCAGGGCTACGAGCAGTACTTC.

The chain has TRBV7-2 and TRBJ2-2; 9 nucleotides agree with TRBD2. V was clipped by 1 base and J by 4 bases; unmatched bases: 4. Per germline, CDR1 SGHTA and CDR2 FQGNSA. The CDR3 contains 16 residues. This CDR3 is CASSLVAGEGTGELFF. The CDR3 DNA reads as TGTGCCAGCAGCTTAGTAGCGGGAGAGGGCACCGGGGAGCTGTTTTTT.

This clone has just one count. The chain couples TRBV7-9 to TRBJ2-7, with no clear D. The CDR3 consists of 13 residues. Trimming removed 1 base from V and 0 bases from J, with 4 bases in between. Germline CDR1 and CDR2: SEHNR and FQNEAQ (reference sequence). CDR3: CASSLDTSYEQYF. The CDR3 nucleotides read TGTGCCAGCAGCTTAGACACCTCCTACGAGCAGTACTTC.

The chain is built from TRBV5-4 and TRBJ2-7; 9 positions agree with TRBD1. The trim removed 0 bases at V and 5 bases at J, leaving 3 bases unmatched. Germline V lookup: CDR1 SGHNT, CDR2 YYREEE (reference sequence). This CDR3 has 14 amino acids. This chain's CDR3 is CASSLDRGLDEQYF. CDR3 coding DNA: TGTGCCAGCAGCTTGGACAGGGGGCTGGACGAGCAGTACTTC.

This chain joins TRBV9 and TRBJ2-7, with D unresolved. Deletions cut 2 bases from V and 2 bases from J, with 14 bases between. This CDR3 region has 15 residues. Germline CDR1 is SGDLS and CDR2 is YYNGEE. In nucleotides, the CDR3 is TGTGCCAGCAGCGTCAGTGCAGATCCTACCTACGAGCAGTACTTC. Amino acid sequence: CASSVSADPTYEQYF.

The chain is built from TRBV27 and TRBJ1-2; 10 bases match TRBD1. CDR3 size: 13 residues. V shed 6 bases and J 8 bases; nucleotides not matched to a gene: 6. Germline V gene sequence: CDR1 MNHEY, CDR2 SMNVEV (reference sequence). The CDR3 reads CASRGTGVEGYTF. The CDR3 DNA follows: TGTGCCAGCAGGGGGACAGGGGTGGAAGGCTACACCTTC.

This clone was recorded once. The V gene is TRBV4-1, the J gene TRBJ1-2, with a possible D match to TRBD1 (5 bases). With 0 bases removed from V and 5 bases from J, the gap between germline ends came to 19 bases. Germline V lookup: CDR1 MGHRA, CDR2 YSYEKL. The CDR3 totals 17 residues. CDR3 amino acids: CASSQDAVWGQIYGYTF. CDR3 DNA sequence: TGCGCCAGCAGCCAAGACGCGGTTTGGGGCCAGATATATGGCTACACCTTC.

The rearrangement links TRBV7-8 to TRBJ1-2; 10 nucleotides match TRBD1. Losses at the gene ends were 5 bases for V and 5 bases for J; bases not matched to a gene: 8. Germline CDR1 is SGHVS and CDR2 is FQNEAQ. This CDR3 region has 15 residues. CDR3 nucleotides: TGTGCCAGCAGCAACCCAGCGGGACAGGGGTATGGCTACACCTTC. Residues: CASSNPAGQGYGYTF. Full variable domain (missing parts from reference TRBV7-8 and TRBJ1-2): GAGVSQSPRYKVAKRGQDVALRCDPISGHVSLFWYQQALGQGPEFLTYFQNEAQLDKSGLPSDRFFAERPEGSVSTLKIQRTQQEDSAVYLCASSNPAGQGYGYTFGSGTRLTVV.

J is TRBJ1-1 and V is TRBV28; D is uncertain. The CDR3 has 14 residues. Trimming left V 1 base short and J 1 base short, with 7 bases between. Germline V CDR1 and CDR2: MDHEN, SYDVKM. CDR3 sequence reads: CASSLFRENTEAFF. The DNA of the CDR3 is TGTGCCAGCAGTTTATTTCGGGAGAACACTGAAGCTTTCTTT.

The gene calls are TRBV11-2 and TRBJ2-1; 15 bases line up with TRBD2. V shed 1 base and J 9 bases; nucleotides not matched to a gene: 1. This CDR3 region has 15 residues. Germline CDR1 SGHAT, CDR2 FQNNGV. The CDR3 protein is CASSLGTSGRGEQFF. CDR3 in DNA: TGTGCCAGCAGCTTAGGGACTAGCGGGAGGGGTGAGCAGTTCTTC.

This chain joins TRBV4-1 and TRBJ1-5; tentatively, D is TRBD1 (6 bases). Trimming pared 1 base from V and 5 bases from J, leaving 15 bases between. The CDR3 covers 16 residues. The germline CDR1 and CDR2 sequences are MGHRA and YSYEKL. The CDR3 DNA sequence: TGCGCCAGCAGCCAAGTCGGAACAGGGTGGCATCAGCCCCAGCATTTT. Amino acid sequence: CASSQVGTGWHQPQHF.